One sample yielded the 28 T cell receptor beta chains listed below, sequenced in a study of T cells in localized non-small cell lung cancer. Using immunoSEQ multiplex PCR, the repertoire was profiled, and TCRdb retains in-frame clones only, with some absent. The repertoire holds approximately 45,000 clones, 85% to 90% seen once, with 2.5% in the top ten. Sequences were derived from PBMCs, sampled before any cancer treatment. The receptors come from a man aged 40 to 70 with stage II lung adenocarcinoma.

As DNA, the CDR3 is TGTGCCATCAGTTCCGACAGGGACAATGAGCAGTTCTTC. It translates to CAISSDRDNEQFF. The rearrangement uses TRBV10-3 and TRBJ2-1; 7 bases agree with TRBD1. Germline V CDR1 and CDR2: ENHRY, SYGVKD. The CDR3 spans 13 residues. J gave up 5 bases and V 5 bases, and 3 bases lay outside the gene matches.

A single count supports this clone. J is TRBJ1-2 and V is TRBV20-1, with unresolved D. The CDR3 is 10 amino acids. The germline V and J ends were trimmed by 5 bases and 7 bases, with 8 bases remaining between them. The germline gives CDR1 DFQATT, CDR2 SNEGSKA (reference sequence). The CDR3 loop is CSAERSGYTF. For the CDR3, the DNA is TGCAGTGCTGAACGGAGTGGCTACACCTTC.

Remarks on this clone: Other DNA sequences of this sample code for an identical CDR3. This chain uses TRBV5-1 with TRBJ2-2; 7 bases are a match to TRBD1. The CDR3 covers 14 residues. Germline-derived CDR1 and CDR2 are SGHRS and YFSETQ. V was pared by 4 bases and J by 8 bases, with 8 bases of the junction left unmatched. CDR3 nucleotides: TGCGCCAGCAGCCCTGACAGGGCCGGGGGGGAGCTGTTTTTT. Translating gives CASSPDRAGGELFF. The full variable domain, with the rest looked up from reference TRBV5-1 and TRBJ2-2, is KAGVTQTPRYLIKTRGQQVTLSCSPISGHRSVSWYQQTPGQGLQFLFEYFSETQRNKGNFPGRFSGRQFSNSRSEMNVSTLELGDSALYLCASSPDRAGGELFFGEGSRLTVL.

The chain employs TRBV7-3 and TRBJ2-7; 8 bases line up with TRBD1. The CDR3 consists of 15 residues. The germline CDR1 and CDR2 sequences are SGHTA and FQGTGA. The J segment lost 5 bases and the V segment lost 4 bases, leaving 10 bases of the junction unmatched. The CDR3 sequence: CASSSGTGVSHEQYF. The CDR3 DNA is TGTGCCAGCAGCTCTGGGACAGGTGTTAGCCACGAGCAGTACTTC. Supplemented by reference TRBV7-3 and TRBJ2-7, the full variable domain reads GAGVSQTPSNKVTEKGKYVELRCDPISGHTALYWYRQSLGQGPEFLIYFQGTGAADDSGLPNDRFFAVRPEGSVSTLKIQRTERGDSAVYLCASSSGTGVSHEQYFGPGTRLTVT.

This clone was seen just once. The rearrangement uses TRBV10-3 and TRBJ2-2; D unresolved. Deletions cut 2 bases from V and 10 bases from J, with 5 bases between. Germline loops: CDR1 ENHRY, CDR2 SYGVKD. This CDR3 is 11 amino acids long. The CDR3 DNA reads TGTGCCATCAGTGAGGGGGTGGAGCTGTTTTTT. This translates into CAISEGVELFF.

This clone has only one observation. This sequence joins TRBV27 and TRBJ2-5; 8 bases map to TRBD2. CDR1 is MNHEY, CDR2 SMNVEV, per germline (reference sequence). This CDR3 spans 15 amino acids. V lost 8 bases and J lost 4; bases outside the gene matches: 12. The CDR3 reads CASRKFNRGGETQYF. Here the CDR3 DNA reads TGTGCCAGCCGGAAGTTTAATCGGGGGGGAGAGACCCAGTACTTC.

This rearrangement joins TRBV4-1 to TRBJ1-2, with TRBD1 matching over 11 bases. CDR3 length: 18 amino acids. The J segment lost 1 base and the V segment lost 3 bases, leaving 10 bases of the junction unmatched. CDR1 and CDR2 (germline): MGHRA, YSYEKL. The CDR3 nucleotides are TGCGCCAGCAGCCACCCCCGGGACAGGGGGTTTAGTAACTATGGCTACACCTTC. Its protein is CASSHPRDRGFSNYGYTF.

This clone was counted a single time. This sequence joins TRBV19 and TRBJ2-7; D is undetermined. CDR1 LNHDA and CDR2 SQIVND come from the germline V gene (reference sequence). The CDR3 has 16 amino acids. V lost 5 bases and J 0 bases, leaving 17 bases between the germline ends. The CDR3 protein is CASSLSGDPSSYEQYF. In DNA, the CDR3 is TGTGCCAGTAGTCTCTCCGGAGACCCGAGCTCCTACGAGCAGTACTTC.

The chain joins TRBV5-4 to TRBJ2-5; either TRBD1 or TRBD2 may supply D (5 bases each). CDR3 length: 13 residues. Germline V gene sequence: CDR1 SGHNT, CDR2 YYREEE (reference sequence). The V gene lost 5 bases and the J gene lost 2 bases, with 10 bases spanning the gap. Here the CDR3 DNA reads TGTGCCAGCAGGAACAGGACTCAAGAGACCCAGTACTTC. It yields the protein CASRNRTQETQYF.

This chain connects TRBV6-1 to TRBJ1-2; D gene unclear. V shed 4 bases and J shed 0 bases, with 12 bases lying between them. Germline CDR1 is MNHNS and CDR2 is SASEGT. The CDR3 has 15 amino acids. The CDR3, as DNA: TGTGCCAGCAGTGTAGGTAGTCGAGCTAACTATGGCTACACCTTC. Its translation: CASSVGSRANYGYTF.

This clone was observed a single time. The V and J genes are TRBV5-5 and TRBJ2-7, with 7 nucleotides matching TRBD1. V lost 0 bases and J lost 7; bases outside the gene matches: 4. This CDR3 comprises 13 residues. The germline V gene encodes CDR1 SGHKS and CDR2 YYEKEE (reference sequence). The CDR3 sequence is CASSLAGGAEQYF. In nucleotides, the CDR3 is TGTGCCAGCAGCTTGGCAGGGGGAGCGGAGCAGTACTTC.

The gene calls are TRBV9 and TRBJ1-5; D may be TRBD1 (6 bases). Trimming removed 0 bases from V and 3 bases from J, with 7 bases in between. The CDR3 runs to 14 residues. CDR1 is SGDLS and CDR2 is YYNGEE in the germline V gene. The CDR3 protein is CASSVGTVNQPQHF. The CDR3 nucleotides are TGTGCCAGCAGCGTAGGGACAGTCAATCAGCCCCAGCATTTT.

This chain joins TRBV11-3 and TRBJ2-2, with TRBD1 matching 7 bases. V was clipped by 1 base and J by 3 bases; unmatched bases: 2. Germline V gene data show CDR1 as SGHNT and CDR2 as YENEEA. This CDR3 has 15 residues. The CDR3 DNA reads TGTGCCAGCAGCTTAGGGGGGACAGACACCGGGGAGCTGTTTTTT. Its translation is CASSLGGTDTGELFF.

V usage is TRBV5-4 and J usage is TRBJ2-1, with D tentatively TRBD1 (7 bases). Germline assignment: CDR1 SGHNT and CDR2 YYREEE (reference sequence). Trimming removed 0 bases from V and 5 bases from J, with 12 bases in between. This CDR3 is built from 15 residues. The CDR3 loop reads CASSLARGANNEQFF. The CDR3 DNA sequence: TGTGCCAGCAGCTTGGCCAGGGGGGCCAACAATGAGCAGTTCTTC.

The J gene is TRBJ1-2, the V gene TRBV27; D gene uncertain. The V and J ends lost 9 bases and 0 bases respectively, with 8 bases between them. The CDR3 is 12 amino acids. Germline lookup yields CDR1 MNHEY and CDR2 SMNVEV (reference sequence). The CDR3 sequence: CARTVANYGYTF. The CDR3 DNA follows: TGTGCCAGGACTGTGGCTAACTATGGCTACACCTTC.

The gene calls are TRBV2 and TRBJ1-2; 7 bases fit TRBD1. V lost 11 bases and J lost 2; bases outside the gene matches: 11. CDR1 is SNHLY, CDR2 FYNNEI, per germline. The CDR3 contains 14 residues. In nucleotides, the CDR3 is TGTGCCGCCGGGGGGGACAGTCTAAACTATGGCTACACCTTC. Residues: CAAGGDSLNYGYTF.

The rearrangement uses TRBV6-5 and TRBJ2-5; unclear D gene. CDR1 MNHEY and CDR2 SVGAGI come from the germline V gene. This CDR3 comprises 14 residues. V lost 4 bases and J 5 bases, leaving 14 bases between the germline ends. The CDR3 DNA follows: TGTGCCAGCAGTTTCCCTCGACCCGGGGAGACCCAGTACTTC. The encoded protein is CASSFPRPGETQYF.

V usage is TRBV30 and J usage is TRBJ2-7, with TRBD1 as a possible D gene (5 bases). CDR1 is GTSNPN, CDR2 SVGIG, per germline (reference sequence). V gave up 0 bases and J gave up 5 bases, with 14 bases separating them. The CDR3 has 14 amino acids. CDR3 coding DNA: TGTGCCTGGAGTGTACGGGCACAGGCCCACGAGCAGTACTTC. The encoded protein is CAWSVRAQAHEQYF. Full variable domain (missing parts from reference TRBV30 and TRBJ2-7): SQTIHQWPATLVQPVGSPLSLECTVEGTSNPNLYWYRQAAGRGLQLLFYSVGIGQISSEVPQNLSASRPQDRQFILSSKKLLLSDSGFYLCAWSVRAQAHEQYFGPGTRLTVT.

V usage is TRBV7-6 and J usage is TRBJ2-1; 14 bases fit TRBD2. The V and J ends lost 5 bases and 8 bases, in that order; junction bases with no gene match: 5. The V gene's germline CDR1 is SGHVS and CDR2 FNYEAQ. The CDR3 spans 15 residues. The CDR3 here is CASSPGLAGVYEQFF. In DNA, the CDR3 is TGTGCCAGCAGCCCGGGACTAGCGGGGGTTTATGAGCAGTTCTTC. Supplemented by reference TRBV7-6 and TRBJ2-1, the full variable domain reads GAGVSQSPRYKVTKRGQDVALRCDPISGHVSLYWYRQALGQGPEFLTYFNYEAQQDKSGLPNDRFSAERPEGSISTLTIQRTEQRDSAMYRCASSPGLAGVYEQFFGPGTRLTVL.

This clone was counted once. This rearrangement joins TRBV9 to TRBJ2-2; no clear D. The germline CDR1 and CDR2 sequences are SGDLS and YYNGEE. This CDR3 spans 13 amino acids. Trimming shortened V by 0 bases and J by 5 bases, and 5 bases separated the two germline ends. The chain's CDR3 is CASSVEQTGELFF. CDR3 nucleotide sequence: TGTGCCAGCAGCGTAGAACAAACCGGGGAGCTGTTTTTT.

This sequence joins TRBV20-1 and TRBJ1-5; D is uncertain. Germline CDR1 and CDR2: DFQATT and SNEGSKA (reference sequence). Trimming took off 5 bases at V and 7 bases at J, with 3 bases between the two ends. The CDR3 is made up of 9 amino acids. The CDR3 DNA is TGCAGTGCTGGACAGCCCCAGCATTTT. Encoded protein: CSAGQPQHF.

This rearrangement joins TRBV6-5 to TRBJ1-2; possibly TRBD1 for D (5 bases). The CDR3 totals 15 residues. Per the germline V gene, CDR1 is MNHEY and CDR2 is SVGAGI. The V end was cut by 7 bases, the J end by 3 bases, with 18 bases between. CDR3 in amino acids: CASIRGVGADYGYTF. DNA for the CDR3: TGTGCCAGCATCCGGGGCGTCGGCGCTGACTATGGCTACACCTTC.

This clone is a singleton in its sample. Written as DNA, the CDR3 is TGCAGCGTGACCGGCGGGGGGGGCAGCACAGATACGCAGTATTTT. Translating gives CSVTGGGGSTDTQYF. J is TRBJ2-3 and V is TRBV29-1; 9 bases match TRBD2. Germline V gene lookup returns CDR1 SQVTM and CDR2 ANQGSEA. With 6 bases clipped from V and 0 bases from J, the junction kept 7 bases outside the gene matches. This CDR3 has 15 residues.

The CDR3 coding sequence is TGTGCCAGCAGTGACTTTCCGGGACTAGCGGGGTGTTACGAGCAGTACGTC. It codes for CASSDFPGLAGCYEQYV. V and J are TRBV6-4 and TRBJ2-7, with TRBD2 identical over 13 bases. J gave up 4 bases and V 1 base, and 7 bases lay outside the gene matches. The CDR3 loop spans 17 amino acids. The germline V gene has CDR1 MRHNA and CDR2 SNTAGT.

This rearrangement joins TRBV2 to TRBJ2-1, with D possibly matching TRBD2 (7 bases). Deletions cut 6 bases from V and 9 bases from J, with 12 bases between. The CDR3 has 12 amino acids. Germline V gene data show CDR1 as SNHLY and CDR2 as FYNNEI. CDR3 loop: CASRWEGGEQFF. CDR3 sequence (DNA): TGTGCCAGCAGGTGGGAGGGGGGTGAGCAGTTCTTC.

The chain joins TRBV7-2 to TRBJ2-3, with D maybe TRBD2 (6 bases). Germline V gene lookup returns CDR1 SGHTA and CDR2 FQGNSA. CDR3 size: 16 residues. Trimming stripped 1 base from V and 0 bases from J, with 11 bases between. This CDR3 is CASSLVGGFSTDTQYF. CDR3 nucleotide sequence: TGTGCCAGCAGCTTAGTGGGGGGATTTAGCACAGATACGCAGTATTTT. The full variable domain, completed using reference TRBV7-2 and TRBJ2-3, is GAGVSQSPSNKVTEKGKDVELRCDPISGHTALYWYRQSLGQGLEFLIYFQGNSAPDKSGLPSDRFSAERTGGSVSTLTIQRTQQEDSAVYLCASSLVGGFSTDTQYFGPGTRLTVL.

This sequence joins TRBV9 and TRBJ1-2; TRBD1 might be the D (6 bases). Germline-derived CDR1 and CDR2 are SGDLS and YYNGEE. V was clipped by 0 bases and J by 2 bases, with 17 bases between them. The CDR3 is 17 residues long. CDR3 protein: CASSVATGIGLNYGYTF. CDR3 nucleotide sequence: TGTGCCAGCAGCGTAGCAACAGGGATTGGGCTCAACTATGGCTACACCTTC.

Here the CDR3 reads CASSLNSGTGGGDTQYF. In DNA form, the CDR3 reads TGTGCCAGCAGTCTTAACTCCGGGACAGGGGGAGGAGATACGCAGTATTTT. V usage is TRBV5-4 and J usage is TRBJ2-3; 11 positions agree with TRBD1. Per the germline V gene, CDR1 is SGHNT and CDR2 is YYREEE (reference sequence). This CDR3 is 17 amino acids long. The junction had 13 bases not matched to a gene; V was cut back by 5 bases and J by 5 bases.